This T cell receptor (beta chain) came from a study of CD8 T cells in Susac syndrome. This CDR3 comprises 15 residues. The V gene's germline CDR1 is SQVTM and CDR2 ANQGSEA. Trimming at V came to 6 bases and at J to 1 base, leaving 5 bases not matched to a gene. Healthy donors served as age- and sex-matched controls. This clonotype was counted a few times. Random hexamers served to reverse transcribe roughly 0.45 to 1 ug RNA. Across 54 Vbeta and 13 Jbeta, TCR beta CDR3 was amplified with immunoSEQ multiplex PCR. TCRdb re-analysed the immunoSEQ multiplex PCR reads in MiXCR, keeping a single row per CDR3 protein. The sample lists some 120,000 distinct CDR3 sequences; about 93% were seen once.

The receptor was derived from a human donor in good health. Sequenced sample: CD4+ T cells from PBMCs. This rearrangement joins TRBV29-1 to TRBJ2-7, with 14 bases that match TRBD2. The CDR3 loop reads CSVRTSGRSSYEQYF. The DNA for the CDR3 is TGCAGCGTCCGGACTAGCGGGAGGTCGTCCTACGAGCAGTACTTC.